What follows are 27 T cell receptor beta chains derived from one specimen sequenced in a study of neoadjuvant anti-PD-1 for oral cavity cancer. The data were produced by immunoSEQ multiplex PCR, yet TCRdb's version contains in-frame clones alone and is incomplete. Altogether under 15,000 clones are present, 50% to 75% being singletons, with the ten largest covering around 2.5%. The starting material was PBMCs, obtained before nivolumab (anti-PD-1) treatment. The receptors originated from a person between 40 and 79 years old with oral cavity squamous cell carcinoma.

V gene TRBV10-3 combines with J gene TRBJ2-5, with D perhaps TRBD2 (5 bases). CDR3 size: 14 residues. The V and J ends lost 3 bases and 7 bases respectively, with 15 bases between them. The germline V gene has CDR1 ENHRY and CDR2 SYGVKD. In DNA, the CDR3 is TGTGCCATCAGTGAAGGGCTCCTTAGCGCGACCCAGTACTTC. It specifies CAISEGLLSATQYF.

V is TRBV5-6 and J is TRBJ1-1; the D gene is possibly TRBD1 (6 bases). Germline CDR1 reads SGHDT; CDR2 reads YYEEEE. Trimming shortened V by 2 bases and J by 1 base, and 12 bases separated the two germline ends. There are 15 residues in the CDR3. This CDR3 is CASSFTGRGNTEAFF. CDR3 nucleotide sequence: TGTGCCAGCAGCTTTACAGGGAGGGGGAACACTGAAGCTTTCTTT. The full variable domain, completed using reference TRBV5-6 and TRBJ1-1, is DAGVTQSPTHLIKTRGQQVTLRCSPKSGHDTVSWYQQALGQGPQFIFQYYEEEERQRGNFPDRFSGHQFPNYSSELNVNALLLGDSALYLCASSFTGRGNTEAFFGQGTRLTVV.

The chain recombines TRBV19 with TRBJ1-1, with 7 bases fitting TRBD1. V trimming: 7 bases; J trimming: 3 bases; junction bases outside the gene matches: 11. Germline values: CDR1 LNHDA, CDR2 SQIVND (reference sequence). The CDR3 is made up of 15 amino acids. CDR3 loop: CASTLFTGVDTEAFF. The CDR3 DNA is TGTGCCAGTACCTTGTTTACAGGGGTCGACACTGAAGCTTTCTTT.

V gene TRBV6-4 combines with J gene TRBJ2-1; 9 positions agree with TRBD2. J was trimmed by 7 bases and V by 6 bases; bases with no gene match: 16. This CDR3 comprises 17 residues. CDR1 and CDR2 from the germline V gene are MRHNA and SNTAGT. CDR3 nucleotide sequence: TGTGCCAGCAGCCCCACCGGGGGCGGGAGGGCCGGTAATGAGCAGTTCTTC. Translation gives CASSPTGGGRAGNEQFF.

J is TRBJ1-2 and V is TRBV5-5; D is undetermined. The germline V gene has CDR1 SGHKS and CDR2 YYEKEE (reference sequence). With 2 bases removed from V and 4 bases from J, the gap between germline ends came to 9 bases. This CDR3 has 13 residues. The CDR3: CASSFKGSYGYTF. CDR3 in DNA: TGTGCCAGCAGCTTCAAAGGGAGCTATGGCTACACCTTC. The variable domain in full, with the rest retrieved from reference TRBV5-5 and TRBJ1-2, is DAGVTQSPTHLIKTRGQQVTLRCSPISGHKSVSWYQQVLGQGPQFIFQYYEKEERGRGNFPDRFSARQFPNYSSELNVNALLLGDSALYLCASSFKGSYGYTFGSGTRLTVV.

The chain couples TRBV2 to TRBJ1-4, with TRBD1 matching 7 bases. Germline V gene lookup returns CDR1 SNHLY and CDR2 FYNNEI. The CDR3 is 13 residues long. Trimming at V came to 5 bases and at J to 8 bases, leaving 5 bases not matched to a gene. Here the CDR3 reads CASSSRQGEKLFF. CDR3 DNA sequence: TGTGCCAGCAGTTCTAGACAGGGCGAAAAACTGTTTTTT. The complete variable domain, with remaining parts taken from reference TRBV2 and TRBJ1-4, reads EPEVTQTPSHQVTQMGQEVILRCVPISNHLYFYWYRQILGQKVEFLVSFYNNEISEKSEIFDDQFSVERPDGSNFTLKIRSTKLEDSAMYFCASSSRQGEKLFFGSGTQLSVL.

The chain has TRBV7-9 and TRBJ2-3; D may match TRBD1 or TRBD2 (5 bases each). CDR3 length: 14 amino acids. Trimming took off 1 base at V and 5 bases at J, with 10 bases between the two ends. The V gene's germline CDR1 is SEHNR and CDR2 FQNEAQ (reference sequence). The CDR3: CASSLGLRGDTQYF. Here the CDR3 DNA reads TGTGCCAGCAGCTTAGGTCTGAGGGGAGATACGCAGTATTTT. Filled out from reference TRBV7-9 and TRBJ2-3, the complete variable domain reads DTGVSQNPRHKITKRGQNVTFRCDPISEHNRLYWYRQTLGQGPEFLTYFQNEAQLEKSRLLSDRFSAERPKGSFSTLEIQRTEQGDSAMYLCASSLGLRGDTQYFGPGTRLTVL.

The CDR3 protein is CASSGSSNQPQHF. DNA for the CDR3: TGTGCCAGTAGTGGTTCGAGTAATCAGCCCCAGCATTTT. The chain links TRBV19 to TRBJ1-5; the D is unclear. Germline values: CDR1 LNHDA, CDR2 SQIVND (reference sequence). Trimming shortened V by 5 bases and J by 4 bases, and 9 bases separated the two germline ends. The CDR3 extends over 13 amino acids.

This rearrangement joins TRBV5-4 to TRBJ2-2; maybe TRBD2 (5 bases). The CDR3 extends over 12 amino acids. The V end lost 4 bases, the J end lost 7 bases, and 8 bases lay between the germline ends. Germline CDR1 SGHNT, CDR2 YYREEE (reference sequence). CDR3 sequence reads: CASSPRGGELFF. The CDR3 bases are TGTGCCAGCAGCCCCCGGGGCGGGGAGCTGTTTTTT.

This sequence joins TRBV9 and TRBJ2-1; TRBD2 agrees at 8 bases. V shed 0 bases and J 14 bases; nucleotides not matched to a gene: 10. Germline V gene sequence: CDR1 SGDLS, CDR2 YYNGEE. The length of the CDR3 is 14 residues. CDR3 nucleotide sequence: TGTGCCAGCAGCGTAGATGTTAGCGGGGATAGAAAGTTCTTC. Translated: CASSVDVSGDRKFF.

The chain couples TRBV6-5 to TRBJ1-2; a weak D match, TRBD1 (6 bases). Germline V gene data show CDR1 as MNHEY and CDR2 as SVGAGI. This CDR3 spans 14 amino acids. V lost 6 bases, J lost 1 base, and 12 bases lay in between. This CDR3 is CASRTNRDNYGYTF. CDR3 DNA: TGTGCCAGCAGGACGAACAGGGATAACTATGGCTACACCTTC.

V is TRBV27 and J is TRBJ1-5; TRBD1 agrees at 9 bases. Trimming took 3 bases from V and 2 from J; bases not matched to a gene: 11. There are 18 residues in the CDR3. CDR1 is MNHEY and CDR2 is SMNVEV in the germline V gene (reference sequence). The CDR3 DNA reads TGTGCCAGCAGTTTCACCCGGTTCGACAGGGGGGGCAATCAGCCCCAGCATTTT. It is translated as CASSFTRFDRGGNQPQHF.

The gene calls are TRBV19 and TRBJ1-6, with TRBD1 matching over 8 bases. The length of the CDR3 is 15 residues. CDR1 and CDR2 (germline): LNHDA, SQIVND (reference sequence). With V trimmed by 7 bases and J by 7 bases, 9 bases remained unmatched. The CDR3 region has the DNA TGTGCCAGTAAAGGAAGGGACAGGCAAAATTCACCCCTCCACTTT. This sequence encodes CASKGRDRQNSPLHF.

The chain employs TRBV29-1 and TRBJ2-2, with TRBD2 identical over 12 bases. Germline V gives CDR1 SQVTM, CDR2 ANQGSEA. With V trimmed by 2 bases and J by 6 bases, 4 bases remained unmatched. The CDR3 totals 15 residues. CDR3 bases: TGCAGCGTTGAAAAGACTAGCGGGGGCCCCGGGGAGCTGTTTTTT. This translates into CSVEKTSGGPGELFF.

This clone was recorded once. CDR3 region: CASYGTGGTEAFF. The CDR3, as DNA: TGTGCCAGCTATGGAACAGGGGGCACTGAAGCTTTCTTT. V and J are TRBV11-1 and TRBJ1-1; 8 positions match TRBD1. This CDR3 contains 13 residues. Per germline, CDR1 SGHAT and CDR2 FQDESV (reference sequence). Trimming removed 8 bases from V and 4 bases from J; junction bases left unmatched: 6.

This chain connects TRBV7-9 to TRBJ2-2; 9 positions agree with TRBD2. This CDR3 is built from 16 residues. Germline V gene lookup returns CDR1 SEHNR and CDR2 FQNEAQ (reference sequence). The trim removed 1 base at V and 4 bases at J, leaving 4 bases unmatched. In DNA, the CDR3 is TGTGCCAGCAGCTTAGGAGCGGGGGGCACCACCGGGGAGCTGTTTTTT. Protein product: CASSLGAGGTTGELFF.

The chain couples TRBV14 to TRBJ2-1, with TRBD2 as a possible D gene (6 bases). Trimming took off 6 bases at V and 9 bases at J, with 15 bases between the two ends. Germline V gene data show CDR1 as SGHDN and CDR2 as FVKESK. This CDR3 is 13 amino acids long. CDR3 sequence reads: CASRNPLGGEQFF. The CDR3 DNA sequence: TGTGCCAGCAGGAATCCCTTGGGGGGTGAGCAGTTCTTC.

V is TRBV13 and J is TRBJ1-2; TRBD1 matches 7 bases. CDR3 length: 12 residues. Germline V gene data show CDR1 as PRHDT and CDR2 as FYEKMQ (reference sequence). V dropped 8 bases and J dropped 4; count of bases not matched to a gene: 4. CDR3: CASRDSSYGYTF. The CDR3 DNA is TGTGCCAGCCGGGACAGCTCCTATGGCTACACCTTC.

The chain recombines TRBV28 with TRBJ1-5; no clear D. The CDR3 spans 13 residues. Germline V gene lookup returns CDR1 MDHEN and CDR2 SYDVKM. The germline V and J ends were trimmed by 3 bases and 5 bases, with 8 bases remaining between them. The CDR3 spells CASSFEGYQPQHF. CDR3 coding DNA: TGTGCCAGCAGTTTTGAAGGGTATCAGCCCCAGCATTTT.

J is TRBJ1-2 and V is TRBV7-9; 10 bases line up with TRBD1. Unmatched junction bases numbered 5, after V lost 5 bases and J lost 5 bases. CDR3 length: 14 residues. Germline V gives CDR1 SEHNR, CDR2 FQNEAQ (reference sequence). The CDR3 is CASSRQGAPYGYTF. Written as DNA, the CDR3 is TGTGCCAGCAGCCGACAGGGGGCTCCGTATGGCTACACCTTC.

The chain joins TRBV19 to TRBJ1-1; possibly TRBD1 for D (5 bases). The germline gives CDR1 LNHDA, CDR2 SQIVND (reference sequence). Trimming took off 3 bases at V and 6 bases at J, with 17 bases between the two ends. The CDR3 consists of 15 residues. CDR3 DNA sequence: TGTGCCAGTAGTATCACCAAGCACAGGTCCCCTGAAGCTTTCTTT. Protein product: CASSITKHRSPEAFF.

The V gene is TRBV15, the J gene TRBJ1-3, with no clear D. Germline CDR1 reads LNHNV; CDR2 reads YYDKDF (reference sequence). The CDR3 is 12 amino acids. Trimming took 5 bases from V and 8 from J, leaving 10 bases between them. CDR3 residues: CATSPLGDTIYF. DNA for the CDR3: TGTGCCACCAGCCCGTTGGGAGACACCATATATTTT.

This CDR3 is CASSWDSINSPLHF. DNA for the CDR3: TGTGCCAGCAGTTGGGACAGCATTAATTCACCCCTCCACTTT. V gene TRBV6-1 combines with J gene TRBJ1-6; 7 bases line up with TRBD1. J lost 6 bases, V lost 5 bases, and 4 bases had no gene match. Per the germline V gene, CDR1 is MNHNS and CDR2 is SASEGT. CDR3 length equals 14 residues.

This clone occurred a few times. J is TRBJ2-7 and V is TRBV2; D gene ambiguous. The germline V gene has CDR1 SNHLY and CDR2 FYNNEI. The germline V and J ends were trimmed by 3 bases and 2 bases, with 8 bases remaining between them. The CDR3 contains 13 residues. The CDR3 loop is CASSEFQAYEQYF. The DNA of the CDR3 is TGTGCCAGCAGTGAGTTCCAGGCCTACGAGCAGTACTTC. The variable domain in full, completed from reference TRBV2 and TRBJ2-7, reads EPEVTQTPSHQVTQMGQEVILRCVPISNHLYFYWYRQILGQKVEFLVSFYNNEISEKSEIFDDQFSVERPDGSNFTLKIRSTKLEDSAMYFCASSEFQAYEQYFGPGTRLTVT.

Only one count was recorded for this clone. The J gene is TRBJ2-7, the V gene TRBV29-1; TRBD1 matches at 9 bases. CDR1 and CDR2 from the germline V gene are SQVTM and ANQGSEA. The ends lost 6 bases at V and 5 bases at J; junction bases unmatched: 8. This CDR3 spans 13 amino acids. The DNA of the CDR3 is TGCAGCGTCCGACGACAGGGGGGCCACGAGCAGTACTTC. The encoded protein is CSVRRQGGHEQYF.

The CDR3 here is CASSPGTAAEAFF. In DNA, the CDR3 is TGTGCCAGCAGCCCGGGGACGGCTGCTGAAGCTTTCTTT. V usage is TRBV7-8 and J usage is TRBJ1-1, with a tentative D call TRBD1 (5 bases). The V and J ends lost 5 bases and 6 bases respectively, with 13 bases between them. The germline CDR1 and CDR2 sequences are SGHVS and FQNEAQ. The CDR3 has 13 residues.

The chain couples TRBV5-4 to TRBJ2-1; a possible D gene is TRBD2 (7 bases). This CDR3 region has 14 residues. From germline, CDR1 is SGHNT and CDR2 YYREEE (reference sequence). With 4 bases removed from V and 9 bases from J, the gap between germline ends came to 17 bases. CDR3 in amino acids: CASSRGGGAGEQFF. The DNA for the CDR3 is TGTGCCAGCAGCCGGGGAGGGGGAGCTGGTGAGCAGTTCTTC.